The 13 T cell receptor beta chains given below trace back to one sample, sequenced in a study of shared clonotypes between healthy human individuals. Measured with immunoSEQ multiplex PCR; TCRdb has only the in-frame clones, and not every one. The table records more than 450,000 clones, 79% of them present only once. The sequenced sample consisted of PBMCs. Every receptor here comes from a woman aged 40 to 50 in good health. Some clones in this sample may be carry-over from other donors' samples.

The rearrangement joins TRBV30 to TRBJ2-1; the D is unclear. This CDR3 is built from 13 residues. The germline gives CDR1 GTSNPN, CDR2 SVGIG (reference sequence). Trimming pared 1 base from V and 3 bases from J, leaving 7 bases between. The CDR3 nucleotides read TGTGCCTGGAGTGACTCGTTCTACAATGAGCAGTTCTTC. Protein sequence: CAWSDSFYNEQFF.

This clone was found a few times. The J gene is TRBJ2-1, the V gene TRBV7-8, with 9 bases identical to TRBD2. CDR3 length equals 15 residues. Germline CDR1 SGHVS, CDR2 FQNEAQ. V lost 5 bases and J lost 9; bases outside the gene matches: 11. Here the CDR3 reads CASSPPRGRASEQFF. Written as DNA, the CDR3 is TGTGCCAGCAGCCCCCCGCGCGGGAGGGCCAGTGAGCAGTTCTTC.

The chain links TRBV6-1 to TRBJ2-6; no clear D. Deletions cut 1 base from V and 2 bases from J, with 3 bases between. Germline CDR1 reads MNHNS; CDR2 reads SASEGT. This CDR3 has 14 residues. The CDR3 DNA follows: TGTGCCAGCAGTGAAGTAGCTGGGGCCAACGTCCTGACTTTC. This gives the protein CASSEVAGANVLTF.

The rearrangement joins TRBV4-3 to TRBJ1-1, with D perhaps TRBD1 (5 bases). The germline V gene encodes CDR1 LGHNA and CDR2 YSLEER. The V end lost 0 bases, the J end lost 3 bases, and 11 bases lay between the germline ends. CDR3 length: 15 residues. The CDR3 region is CASSQDEGSYTEAFF. The CDR3 region has the DNA TGCGCCAGCAGCCAAGACGAGGGGTCATACACTGAAGCTTTCTTT.

The genes are TRBV14 and TRBJ2-5; 8 bases map to TRBD2. CDR1 is SGHDN and CDR2 is FVKESK in the germline V gene. The V gene end was trimmed by 8 bases and the J gene end by 5 bases; junction bases not matched to a gene: 10. The CDR3 covers 14 residues. CDR3 in DNA: TGTGCCAGCGGTCGGGGAGCGGGAGCTGAGACCCAGTACTTC. Its translation: CASGRGAGAETQYF.

The chain carries TRBV12-5 and TRBJ2-3, with D possibly being TRBD1 (6 bases). The length of the CDR3 is 16 residues. V was pared by 0 bases and J by 4 bases, with 14 bases between. Germline V gene lookup returns CDR1 LGHNT and CDR2 FRNRAP. Written as DNA, the CDR3 is TGTGCTAGTGGTTTGGTAACCGCAGGGGCGGCAGATACGCAGTATTTT. Translation gives CASGLVTAGAADTQYF. Full variable domain (outside the CDR3, taken from reference TRBV12-5 and TRBJ2-3): DARVTQTPRHKVTEMGQEVTMRCQPILGHNTVFWYRQTMMQGLELLAYFRNRAPLDDSGMPKDRFSAEMPDATLATLKIQPSEPRDSAVYFCASGLVTAGAADTQYFGPGTRLTVL.

Turning to this clone: Other DNA sequences in this specimen translate into the identical CDR3. The chain is built from TRBV6-1 and TRBJ1-1, with D possibly being TRBD1 (5 bases). The CDR3 is 12 residues long. With 6 bases removed from V and 0 bases from J, the gap between germline ends came to 5 bases. Germline CDR1 is MNHNS and CDR2 is SASEGT. In DNA form, the CDR3 reads TGTGCCAGCAGGGACATGAACACTGAAGCTTTCTTT. Protein product: CASRDMNTEAFF.

The genes are TRBV18 and TRBJ2-7, with D maybe TRBD2 (5 bases). Germline CDR1 and CDR2: KGHSH and LQKENI. V lost 3 bases and J lost 2, with 14 bases in between. The CDR3 consists of 15 residues. The CDR3 sequence: CASSPILAGTYEQYF. The CDR3 DNA sequence: TGTGCCAGCTCACCCATTTTGGCGGGTACCTACGAGCAGTACTTC.

V usage is TRBV2 and J usage is TRBJ1-1; 9 nucleotides agree with TRBD1. The CDR3 contains 15 residues. Per germline, CDR1 SNHLY and CDR2 FYNNEI. The ends lost 8 bases at V and 0 bases at J; junction bases unmatched: 7. Here the CDR3 reads CASARDRVMNTEAFF. DNA for the CDR3: TGTGCCAGCGCCCGGGACAGGGTTATGAACACTGAAGCTTTCTTT. Filled out from reference TRBV2 and TRBJ1-1, the complete variable domain reads EPEVTQTPSHQVTQMGQEVILRCVPISNHLYFYWYRQILGQKVEFLVSFYNNEISEKSEIFDDQFSVERPDGSNFTLKIRSTKLEDSAMYFCASARDRVMNTEAFFGQGTRLTVV.

The chain combines TRBV6-1 with TRBJ1-4; D is possibly TRBD1 (5 bases). Germline values: CDR1 MNHNS, CDR2 SASEGT. This CDR3 has 13 amino acids. The V and J ends lost 3 bases and 8 bases respectively, with 10 bases between them. CDR3 coding DNA: TGTGCCAGCAGTGAGAAGGGGATCGAAAAACTGTTTTTT. Its protein is CASSEKGIEKLFF.

The chain joins TRBV4-1 to TRBJ2-3; a weak D match, TRBD1 (5 bases). The CDR3 consists of 16 residues. Germline values: CDR1 MGHRA, CDR2 YSYEKL. V was cut by 0 bases and J by 0 bases, with 10 bases left in between. In DNA form, the CDR3 reads TGCGCCAGCAGCCAAGAAGGGGTCGGGAGCACAGATACGCAGTATTTT. Protein product: CASSQEGVGSTDTQYF.

The V gene is TRBV4-1, the J gene TRBJ1-1; D is undetermined. V gave up 4 bases and J gave up 1 base, with 19 bases separating them. CDR3 length equals 17 residues. CDR1 is MGHRA and CDR2 is YSYEKL in the germline V gene. The CDR3 nucleotides are TGCGCCAGCAGCCCGGTCGGGCGGGTTCCTGGGAACACTGAAGCTTTCTTT. It is translated as CASSPVGRVPGNTEAFF.

J is TRBJ1-2 and V is TRBV9; 8 nucleotides match TRBD1. With 0 bases clipped from V and 5 bases from J, the junction kept 6 bases outside the gene matches. CDR1 and CDR2 (germline): SGDLS, YYNGEE. The CDR3 length is 15 residues. Here the CDR3 reads CASSVGGQGLYGYTF. DNA for the CDR3: TGTGCCAGCAGCGTAGGTGGACAGGGACTGTATGGCTACACCTTC.